This T cell receptor (beta chain) is from a study of blood T cell repertoires in COVID-19. Trimming took 2 bases from V and 2 from J, leaving 13 bases between them. Germline V lookup: CDR1 MDHEN, CDR2 SYDVKM. This CDR3 comprises 16 residues. The repertoire was sequenced with immunoSEQ multiplex PCR; TCRdb's copy has only in-frame clones and lacks some. The table has about 38,000 clones, around 84% seen once. Sequencing was done on a sample of peripheral blood. The source of this sequence is a man aged 55 to 70 with COVID-19, enrolled during active disease. The rearrangement joins TRBV28 to TRBJ1-5, with D possibly matching TRBD1 (5 bases). The CDR3 loop is CASSLPASRGNQPQHF. DNA of the CDR3: TGTGCCAGCAGTTTACCCGCATCCAGGGGCAATCAGCCCCAGCATTTT.